One and the same sample provided the 4 T cell receptor beta chains below, sequenced in a study of neurological immune-mediated disorders. TCRdb recomputed calls from the 5' RACE reads with MiXCR, one row per CDR3 protein. The profile shows about 60,000 distinct CDR3 sequences, roughly 3.5% of them singletons. Sample: PBMCs. These receptors originate from a woman aged 55-75 years with multiple sclerosis.

This clonotype was counted many times. This chain connects TRBV7-3 to TRBJ2-1; TRBD1 agrees at 9 bases. The V gene's germline CDR1 is SGHTA and CDR2 FQGTGA. The CDR3 is made up of 15 amino acids. The V segment lost 3 bases and the J segment 3 bases; nucleotides outside the gene matches: 3. DNA for the CDR3: TGTGCCAGCAGCTTCCTGACAGGGGGCTACAATGAGCAGTTCTTC. It codes for CASSFLTGGYNEQFF.

This clonotype was picked up a small number of times. An end of the junction does not agree with germline; a read error may underlie this. This sequence joins TRBV12-3 or TRBV12-4 and TRBJ2-2, with 11 positions matching TRBD2. The CDR3 sequence is 13 residues long. CDR3 nucleotides: TGTGCCAGCAGCAAAAATCTAGCGGGGGGGCTGTTTTTT. This translates into CASSKNLAGGLFF.

This clonotype occurred many times. The V and J genes are TRBV12-3 or TRBV12-4 and TRBJ1-2, with TRBD1 matching 9 bases. V trimming: 6 bases; J trimming: 7 bases; junction bases outside the gene matches: 6. The CDR3 runs 13 residues. The chain's CDR3 is CASRTGTGFGYTF. In DNA form, the CDR3 reads TGTGCCAGCAGAACAGGGACAGGGTTTGGCTACACCTTC.

The sample holds many counts of this clonotype. The V gene is TRBV7-8, the J gene TRBJ1-3, with D tentatively TRBD1 (5 bases). Germline CDR1 is SGHVS and CDR2 is FQNEAQ. This CDR3 has 14 residues. V gave up 5 bases and J gave up 2 bases, with 10 bases separating them. CDR3 loop: CASSLGTTGNTIYF. In DNA form, the CDR3 reads TGTGCCAGCAGCCTCGGGACGACTGGAAACACCATATATTTT.